The present TCR beta chain was sequenced within a study of control samples from healthy donors and cancer patients (dated by TCRdb to 2020 to 2022). The library was built by means of the immunoSEQ multiplex PCR assay. TCRdb took over this immuneACCESS table, retaining in-frame rearrangements with V and J assigned. Such tables are incomplete; in checked studies, under half of the missing clones stem from an unresolved V gene, and the remainder is unexplained. In all, the sample holds about 100,000 clones, and more than 85% of those were seen once. 15% to 20% of the sample is in the top ten clones. As for this clone: This clone's antigen is unknown. Nothing much larger sits one base from this clone, and base qualities are not available.

Spanning cysteine to phenylalanine, the CDR3 consists of 15 amino acids. Only the CDR3 part of the read is kept: 45 bases, read in frame from the first base. The germline V gene (reference sequence) supplies CDR1 MNHNY and CDR2 SVGAGI. The germline V and J ends show losses of 0 bases and 9 bases respectively, and no gene match explains 3 bases of the junction. The chain joins TRBV6-6 to TRBJ1-6, and TRBD1 aligns with 9 junction nucleotides. This TCR was sampled from a woman aged 45-65 years in good health. The sequenced sample was blood. The bases read TGTGCCAGCAGTTACTCGCTGACAGGGGGTTCACCCCTCCACTTT. This sequence encodes CASSYSLTGGSPLHF.